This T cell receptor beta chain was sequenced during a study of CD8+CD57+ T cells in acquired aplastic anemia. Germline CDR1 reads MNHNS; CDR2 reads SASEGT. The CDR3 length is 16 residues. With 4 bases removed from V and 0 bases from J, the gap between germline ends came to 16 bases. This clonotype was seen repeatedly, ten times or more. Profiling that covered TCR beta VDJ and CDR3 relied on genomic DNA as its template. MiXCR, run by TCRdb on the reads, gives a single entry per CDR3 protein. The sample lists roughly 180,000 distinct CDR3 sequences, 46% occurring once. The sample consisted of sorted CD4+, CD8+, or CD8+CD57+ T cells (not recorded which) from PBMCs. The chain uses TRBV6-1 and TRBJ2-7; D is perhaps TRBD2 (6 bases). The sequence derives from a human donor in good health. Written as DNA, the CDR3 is TGTGCCAGCAGTGGCTCGTACGGGAGCGTCTCCTACGAGCAGTACTTC. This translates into CASSGSYGSVSYEQYF.